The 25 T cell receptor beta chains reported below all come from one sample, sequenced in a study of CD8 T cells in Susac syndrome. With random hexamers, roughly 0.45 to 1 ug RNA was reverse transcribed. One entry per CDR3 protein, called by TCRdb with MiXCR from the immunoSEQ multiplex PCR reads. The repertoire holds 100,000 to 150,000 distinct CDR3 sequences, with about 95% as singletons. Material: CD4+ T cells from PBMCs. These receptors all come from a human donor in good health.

The CDR3 is CASPPARGGYNEQFF. The CDR3 DNA reads as TGTGCCAGCCCGCCCGCCCGAGGGGGGTACAATGAGCAGTTCTTC. This chain joins TRBV28 and TRBJ2-1, with D perhaps TRBD1 or TRBD2 (6 bases each). From germline, CDR1 is MDHEN and CDR2 SYDVKM. With 8 bases removed from V and 4 bases from J, the gap between germline ends came to 18 bases. CDR3 length: 15 amino acids.

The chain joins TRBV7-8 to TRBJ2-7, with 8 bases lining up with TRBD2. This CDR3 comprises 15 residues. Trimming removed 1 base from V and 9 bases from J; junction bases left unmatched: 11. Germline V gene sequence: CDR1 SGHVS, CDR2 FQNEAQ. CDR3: CASSLEREGIGRQYF. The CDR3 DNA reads TGTGCCAGCAGCTTAGAACGGGAGGGGATTGGTCGGCAGTACTTC. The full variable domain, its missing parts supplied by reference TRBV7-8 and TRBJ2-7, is GAGVSQSPRYKVAKRGQDVALRCDPISGHVSLFWYQQALGQGPEFLTYFQNEAQLDKSGLPSDRFFAERPEGSVSTLKIQRTQQEDSAVYLCASSLEREGIGRQYFGPGTRLTVT.

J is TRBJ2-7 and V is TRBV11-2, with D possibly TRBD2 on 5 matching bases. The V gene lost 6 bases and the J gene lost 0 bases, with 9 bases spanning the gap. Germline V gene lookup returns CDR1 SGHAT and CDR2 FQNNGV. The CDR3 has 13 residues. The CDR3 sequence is CASSRGFSYEQYF. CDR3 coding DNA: TGTGCCAGCAGTAGAGGGTTCTCCTACGAGCAGTACTTC.

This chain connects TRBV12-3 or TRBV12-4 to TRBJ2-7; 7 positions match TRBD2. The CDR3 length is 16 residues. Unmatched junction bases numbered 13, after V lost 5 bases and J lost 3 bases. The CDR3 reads CASSPERPGGDYEQYF. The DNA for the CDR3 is TGTGCCAGCAGTCCTGAGCGGCCTGGGGGGGACTACGAGCAGTACTTC.

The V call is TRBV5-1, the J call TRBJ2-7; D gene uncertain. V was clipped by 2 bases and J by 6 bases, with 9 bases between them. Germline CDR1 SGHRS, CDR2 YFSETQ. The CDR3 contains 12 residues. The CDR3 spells CASSFERTEQYF. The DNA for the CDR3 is TGCGCCAGCAGCTTTGAACGAACCGAGCAGTACTTC.

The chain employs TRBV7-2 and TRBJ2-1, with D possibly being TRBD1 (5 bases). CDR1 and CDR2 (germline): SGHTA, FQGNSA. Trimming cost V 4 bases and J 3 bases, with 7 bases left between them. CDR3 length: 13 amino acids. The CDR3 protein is CASSSTDYNEQFF. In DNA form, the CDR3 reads TGTGCCAGCAGCTCGACAGACTACAATGAGCAGTTCTTC. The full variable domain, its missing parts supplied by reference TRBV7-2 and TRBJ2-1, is GAGVSQSPSNKVTEKGKDVELRCDPISGHTALYWYRQSLGQGLEFLIYFQGNSAPDKSGLPSDRFSAERTGGSVSTLTIQRTQQEDSAVYLCASSSTDYNEQFFGPGTRLTVL.

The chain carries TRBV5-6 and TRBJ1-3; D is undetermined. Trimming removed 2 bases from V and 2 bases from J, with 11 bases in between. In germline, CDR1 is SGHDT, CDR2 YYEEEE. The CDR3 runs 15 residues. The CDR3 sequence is CASSFYRSPGNTIYF. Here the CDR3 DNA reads TGTGCCAGCAGCTTTTATCGGTCTCCTGGAAACACCATATATTTT.

The CDR3 coding sequence is TGTGCCAGCAGAACTAGCGGGGTTAGCACAGATACGCAGTATTTT. As protein: CASRTSGVSTDTQYF. The V and J genes are TRBV7-9 and TRBJ2-3; 10 bases map to TRBD2. Germline trimming cut 6 bases from V and 0 bases from J; bases unmatched to any gene: 3. This CDR3 contains 15 residues. CDR1 and CDR2 from the germline V gene are SEHNR and FQNEAQ (reference sequence).

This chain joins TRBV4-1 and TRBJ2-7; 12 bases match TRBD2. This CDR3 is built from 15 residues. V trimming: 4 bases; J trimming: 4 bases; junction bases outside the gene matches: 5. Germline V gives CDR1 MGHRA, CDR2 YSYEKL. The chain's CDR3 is CASSPQTSGRYEQYF. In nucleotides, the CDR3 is TGCGCCAGCAGCCCACAGACTAGCGGGAGATACGAGCAGTACTTC.

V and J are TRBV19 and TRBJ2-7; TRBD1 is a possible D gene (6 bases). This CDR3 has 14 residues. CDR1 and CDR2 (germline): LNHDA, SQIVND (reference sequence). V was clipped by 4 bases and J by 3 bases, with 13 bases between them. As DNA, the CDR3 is TGTGCCAGTAGTAACGGCGGACAGTTCTACGAGCAGTACTTC. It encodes CASSNGGQFYEQYF.

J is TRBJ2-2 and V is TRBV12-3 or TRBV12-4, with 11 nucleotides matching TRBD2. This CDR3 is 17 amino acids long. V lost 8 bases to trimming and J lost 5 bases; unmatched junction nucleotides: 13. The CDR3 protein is CASGPLAGGPGTGELFF. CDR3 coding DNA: TGTGCCAGCGGACCATTAGCGGGAGGGCCGGGTACCGGGGAGCTGTTTTTT.

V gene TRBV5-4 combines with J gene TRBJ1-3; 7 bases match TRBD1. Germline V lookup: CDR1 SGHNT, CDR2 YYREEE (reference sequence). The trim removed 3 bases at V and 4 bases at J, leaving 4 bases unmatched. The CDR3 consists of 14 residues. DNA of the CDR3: TGTGCCAGCAGCTATACAGGGGCCGGAAACACCATATATTTT. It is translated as CASSYTGAGNTIYF.

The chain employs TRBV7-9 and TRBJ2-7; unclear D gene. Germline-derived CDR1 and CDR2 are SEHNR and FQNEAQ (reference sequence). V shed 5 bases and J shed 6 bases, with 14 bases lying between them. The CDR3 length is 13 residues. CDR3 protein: CASSNYALSEQYF. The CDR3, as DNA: TGTGCCAGCAGCAATTACGCACTCTCCGAGCAGTACTTC.

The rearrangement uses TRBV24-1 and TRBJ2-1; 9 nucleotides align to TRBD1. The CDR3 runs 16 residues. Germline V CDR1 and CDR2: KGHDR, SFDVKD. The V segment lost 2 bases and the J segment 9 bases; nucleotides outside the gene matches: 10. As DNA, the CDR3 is TGTGCCACCAGTGATTCAGGACAGGGGCCCAAACCTGAGCAGTTCTTC. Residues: CATSDSGQGPKPEQFF.

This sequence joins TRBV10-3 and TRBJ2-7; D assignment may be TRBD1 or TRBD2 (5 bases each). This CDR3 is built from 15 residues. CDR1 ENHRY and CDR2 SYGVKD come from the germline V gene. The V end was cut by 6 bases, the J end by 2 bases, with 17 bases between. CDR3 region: CAISFGTDGPYEQYF. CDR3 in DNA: TGTGCCATCAGCTTTGGGACGGATGGACCCTACGAGCAGTACTTC.

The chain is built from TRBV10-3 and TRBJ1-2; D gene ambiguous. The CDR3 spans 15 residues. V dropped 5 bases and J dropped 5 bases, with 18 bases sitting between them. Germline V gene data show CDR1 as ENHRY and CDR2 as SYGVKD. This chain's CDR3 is CAISPGSAWEYGYTF. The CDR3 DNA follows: TGTGCCATCAGTCCCGGCAGCGCGTGGGAATATGGCTACACCTTC.

The DNA for the CDR3 is TGTGCCAGCAGTTCAGGCGTGGCTAGCCTGAATGAGCAGTTCTTC. Amino acid sequence: CASSSGVASLNEQFF. The chain carries TRBV12-3 or TRBV12-4 and TRBJ2-1; maybe TRBD2 (5 bases). The V end was cut by 4 bases, the J end by 7 bases, with 17 bases between. The CDR3 is made up of 15 amino acids.

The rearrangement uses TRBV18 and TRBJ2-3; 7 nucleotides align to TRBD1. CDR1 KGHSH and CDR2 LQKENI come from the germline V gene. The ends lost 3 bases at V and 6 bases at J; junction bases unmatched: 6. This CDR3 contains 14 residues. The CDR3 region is CASSPRDRGDTQYF. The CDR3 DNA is TGTGCCAGCTCACCCCGGGACAGAGGGGATACGCAGTATTTT.

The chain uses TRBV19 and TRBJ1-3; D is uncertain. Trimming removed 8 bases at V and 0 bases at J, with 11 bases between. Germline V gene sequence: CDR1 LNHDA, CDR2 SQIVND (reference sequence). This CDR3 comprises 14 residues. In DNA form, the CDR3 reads TGTGCCAGTTCGATCCTGAGCTCTGGAAACACCATATATTTT. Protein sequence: CASSILSSGNTIYF.

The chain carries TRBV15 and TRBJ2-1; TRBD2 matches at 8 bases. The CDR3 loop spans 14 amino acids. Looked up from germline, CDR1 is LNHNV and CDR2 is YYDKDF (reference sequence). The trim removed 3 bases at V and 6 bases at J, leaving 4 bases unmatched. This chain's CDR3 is CATSRGTRVNEQFF. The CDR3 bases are TGTGCCACCAGCAGGGGGACTAGAGTCAATGAGCAGTTCTTC.

CDR3 DNA: TGCAGTGCTAGAGATCAAGGGGCTTTGACAGATACGCAGTATTTT. Translated, it gives CSARDQGALTDTQYF. The V and J genes are TRBV20-1 and TRBJ2-3, with a possible D match to TRBD1 (5 bases). V was trimmed by 0 bases and J by 3 bases, leaving 13 bases between them. The CDR3 is 15 amino acids. The V gene's germline CDR1 is DFQATT and CDR2 SNEGSKA (reference sequence).

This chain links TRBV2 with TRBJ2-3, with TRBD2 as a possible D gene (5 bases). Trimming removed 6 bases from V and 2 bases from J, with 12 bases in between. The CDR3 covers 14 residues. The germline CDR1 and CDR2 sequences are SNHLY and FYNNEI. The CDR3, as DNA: TGTGCCAGCAGCGTCGGACTTAACACAGATACGCAGTATTTT. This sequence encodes CASSVGLNTDTQYF.

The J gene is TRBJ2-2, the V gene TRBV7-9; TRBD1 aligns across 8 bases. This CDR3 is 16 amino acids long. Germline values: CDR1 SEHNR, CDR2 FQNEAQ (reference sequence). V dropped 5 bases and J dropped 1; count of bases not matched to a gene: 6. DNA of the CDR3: TGTGCCAGCAGCAACTCCGGGACAGGGAACACCGGGGAGCTGTTTTTT. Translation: CASSNSGTGNTGELFF.

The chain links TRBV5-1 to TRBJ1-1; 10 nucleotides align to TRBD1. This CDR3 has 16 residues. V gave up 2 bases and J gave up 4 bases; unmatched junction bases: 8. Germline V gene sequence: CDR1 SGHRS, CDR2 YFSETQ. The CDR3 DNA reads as TGCGCCAGCAGCTTCGGACAGGGGGGAAGAAGCACTGAAGCTTTCTTT. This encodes CASSFGQGGRSTEAFF.

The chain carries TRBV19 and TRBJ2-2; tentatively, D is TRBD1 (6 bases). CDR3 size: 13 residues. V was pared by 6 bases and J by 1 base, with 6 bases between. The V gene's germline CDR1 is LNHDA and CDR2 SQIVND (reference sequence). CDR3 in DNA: TGTGCCAGTAGGGACAGGAACACCGGGGAGCTGTTTTTT. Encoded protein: CASRDRNTGELFF.